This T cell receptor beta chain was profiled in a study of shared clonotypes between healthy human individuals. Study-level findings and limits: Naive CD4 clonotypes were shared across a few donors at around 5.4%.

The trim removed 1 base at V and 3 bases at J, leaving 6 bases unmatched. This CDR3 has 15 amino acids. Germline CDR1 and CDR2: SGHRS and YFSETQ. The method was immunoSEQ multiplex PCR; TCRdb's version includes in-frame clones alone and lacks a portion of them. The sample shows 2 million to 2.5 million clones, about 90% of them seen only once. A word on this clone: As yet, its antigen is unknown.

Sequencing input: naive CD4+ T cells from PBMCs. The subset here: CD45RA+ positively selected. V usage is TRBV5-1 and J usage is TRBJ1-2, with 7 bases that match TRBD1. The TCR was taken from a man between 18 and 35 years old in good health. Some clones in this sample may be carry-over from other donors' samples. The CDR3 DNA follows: TGCGCCAGCAGCTTGACAGGGGACTCGTACTATGGCTACACCTTC. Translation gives CASSLTGDSYYGYTF.